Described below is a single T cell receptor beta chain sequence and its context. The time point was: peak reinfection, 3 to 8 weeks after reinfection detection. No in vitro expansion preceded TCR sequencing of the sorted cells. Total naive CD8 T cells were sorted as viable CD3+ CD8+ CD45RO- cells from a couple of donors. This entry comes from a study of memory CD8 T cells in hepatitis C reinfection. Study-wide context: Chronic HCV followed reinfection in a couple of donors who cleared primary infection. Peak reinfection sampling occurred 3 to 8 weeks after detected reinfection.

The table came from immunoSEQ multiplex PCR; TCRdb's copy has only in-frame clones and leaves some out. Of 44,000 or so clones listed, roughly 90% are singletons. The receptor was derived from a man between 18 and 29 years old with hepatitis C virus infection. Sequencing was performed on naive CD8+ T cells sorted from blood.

CDR3 region: CASSLRDAGELFF. CDR3 bases: TGTGCCAGCAGCTTACGGGATGCCGGGGAGCTGTTTTTT. The genes are TRBV11-2 and TRBJ2-2; D is perhaps TRBD2 (5 bases). The germline V gene has CDR1 SGHAT and CDR2 FQNNGV. Trimming took off 2 bases at V and 6 bases at J, with 7 bases between the two ends. The CDR3 loop spans 13 amino acids.